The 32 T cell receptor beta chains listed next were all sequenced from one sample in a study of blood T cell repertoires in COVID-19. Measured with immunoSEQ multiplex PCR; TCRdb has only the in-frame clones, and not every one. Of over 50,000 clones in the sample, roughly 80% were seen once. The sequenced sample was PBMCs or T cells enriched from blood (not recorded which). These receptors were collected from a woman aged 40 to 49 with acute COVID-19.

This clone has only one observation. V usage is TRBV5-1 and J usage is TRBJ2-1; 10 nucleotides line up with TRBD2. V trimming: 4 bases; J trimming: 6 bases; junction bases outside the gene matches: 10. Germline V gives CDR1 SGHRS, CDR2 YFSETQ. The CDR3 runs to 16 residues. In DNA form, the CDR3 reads TGCGCCAGCAGCGCGACACTAGCGGGACTCGGCAATGAGCAGTTCTTC. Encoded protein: CASSATLAGLGNEQFF.

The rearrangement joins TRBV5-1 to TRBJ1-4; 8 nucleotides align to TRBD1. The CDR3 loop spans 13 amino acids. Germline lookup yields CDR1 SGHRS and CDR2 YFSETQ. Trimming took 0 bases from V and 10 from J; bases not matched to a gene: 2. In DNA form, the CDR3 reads TGCGCCAGCAGCTTGGAAGGACAGGGAAAACTGTTTTTT. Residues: CASSLEGQGKLFF.

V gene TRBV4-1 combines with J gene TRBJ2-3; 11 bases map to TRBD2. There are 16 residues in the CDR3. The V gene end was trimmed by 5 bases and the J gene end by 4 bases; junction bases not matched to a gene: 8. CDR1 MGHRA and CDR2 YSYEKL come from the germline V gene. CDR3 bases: TGCGCCAGCAGCTATACTAGCGGGAGTTCCGCAGATACGCAGTATTTT. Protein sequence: CASSYTSGSSADTQYF.

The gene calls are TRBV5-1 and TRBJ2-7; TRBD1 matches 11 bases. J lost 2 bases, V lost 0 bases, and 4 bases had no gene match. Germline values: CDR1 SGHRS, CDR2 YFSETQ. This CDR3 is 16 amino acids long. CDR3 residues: CASSLAGGQGAYEQYF. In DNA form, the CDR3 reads TGCGCCAGCAGCTTGGCCGGGGGACAGGGGGCCTACGAGCAGTACTTC.

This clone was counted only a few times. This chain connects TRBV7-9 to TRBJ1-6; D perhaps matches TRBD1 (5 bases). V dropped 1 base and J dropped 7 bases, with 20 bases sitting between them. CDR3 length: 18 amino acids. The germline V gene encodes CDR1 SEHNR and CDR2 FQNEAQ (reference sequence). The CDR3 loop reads CASSLGDSHRASNSPLHF. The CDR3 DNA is TGTGCCAGCAGCTTAGGTGACAGTCATCGAGCGTCAAATTCACCCCTCCACTTT.

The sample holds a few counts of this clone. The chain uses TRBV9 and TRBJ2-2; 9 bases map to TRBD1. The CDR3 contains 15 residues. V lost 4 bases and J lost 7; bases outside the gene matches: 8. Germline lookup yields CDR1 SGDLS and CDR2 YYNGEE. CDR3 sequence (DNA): TGTGCCAGCAGCCCGGGACAGGGTGGGATCGGGGAGCTGTTTTTT. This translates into CASSPGQGGIGELFF.

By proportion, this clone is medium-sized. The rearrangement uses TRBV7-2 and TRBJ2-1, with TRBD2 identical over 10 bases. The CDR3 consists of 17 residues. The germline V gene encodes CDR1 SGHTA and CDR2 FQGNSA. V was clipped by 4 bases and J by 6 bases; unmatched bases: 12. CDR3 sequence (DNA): TGTGCCAGCAGCTCCGGAGGACTAGCGGTGCGTTCCAATGAGCAGTTCTTC. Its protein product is CASSSGGLAVRSNEQFF.

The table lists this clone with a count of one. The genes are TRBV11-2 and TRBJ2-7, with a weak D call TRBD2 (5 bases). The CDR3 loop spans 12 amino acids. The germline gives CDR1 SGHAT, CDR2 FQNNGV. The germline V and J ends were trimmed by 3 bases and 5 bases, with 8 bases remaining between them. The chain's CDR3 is CASSFGLDEQYV. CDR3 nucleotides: TGTGCCAGCAGCTTTGGACTCGACGAGCAGTACGTC.

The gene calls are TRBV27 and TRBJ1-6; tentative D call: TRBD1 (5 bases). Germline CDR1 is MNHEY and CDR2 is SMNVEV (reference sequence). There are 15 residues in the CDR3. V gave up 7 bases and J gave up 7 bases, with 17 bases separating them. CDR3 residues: CASTNSRVLNSPLHF. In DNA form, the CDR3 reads TGTGCCAGCACTAATTCCAGGGTATTGAATTCACCCCTCCACTTT.

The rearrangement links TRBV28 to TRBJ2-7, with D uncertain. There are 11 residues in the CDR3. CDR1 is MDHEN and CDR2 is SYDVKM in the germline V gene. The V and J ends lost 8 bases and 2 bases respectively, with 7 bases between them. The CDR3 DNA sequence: TGTGCCAGCTGTGAGGCCTACGAGCAGTACTTC. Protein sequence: CASCEAYEQYF.

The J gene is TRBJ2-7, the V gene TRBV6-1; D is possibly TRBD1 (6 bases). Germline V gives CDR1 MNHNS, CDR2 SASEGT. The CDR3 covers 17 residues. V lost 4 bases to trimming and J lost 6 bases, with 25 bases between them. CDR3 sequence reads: CASSVTTTRIQGSEQYV. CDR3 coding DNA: TGTGCCAGCAGTGTCACAACCACTCGCATACAGGGAAGCGAGCAGTACGTC.

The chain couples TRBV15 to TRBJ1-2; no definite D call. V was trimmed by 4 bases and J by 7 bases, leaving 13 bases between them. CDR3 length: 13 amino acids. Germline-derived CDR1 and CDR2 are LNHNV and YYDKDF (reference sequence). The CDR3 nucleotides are TGTGCCACCAGCAACACAGACCCCGGTGGCTACACCTTC. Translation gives CATSNTDPGGYTF.

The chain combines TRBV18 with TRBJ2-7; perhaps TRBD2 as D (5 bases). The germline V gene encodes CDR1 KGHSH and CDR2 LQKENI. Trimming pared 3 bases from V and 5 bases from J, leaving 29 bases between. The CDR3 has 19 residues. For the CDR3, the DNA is TGTGCCAGCTCACCCCGAGGGCCCGGTAGCCACCCGACCCCTAACGAGCAGTACTTC. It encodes CASSPRGPGSHPTPNEQYF.

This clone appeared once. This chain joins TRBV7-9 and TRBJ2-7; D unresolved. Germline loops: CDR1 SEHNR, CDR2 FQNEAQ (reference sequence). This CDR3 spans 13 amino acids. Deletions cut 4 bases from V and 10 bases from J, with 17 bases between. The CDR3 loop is CASSSDLGEEQYV. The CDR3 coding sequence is TGTGCCAGCAGCTCCGACTTAGGAGAGGAACAGTACGTC.

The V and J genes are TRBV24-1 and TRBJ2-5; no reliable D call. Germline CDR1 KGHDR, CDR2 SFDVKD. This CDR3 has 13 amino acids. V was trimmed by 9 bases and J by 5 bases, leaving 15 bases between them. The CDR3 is CATARSPAETQYF. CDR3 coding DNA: TGTGCCACCGCCCGGTCGCCCGCCGAGACCCAGTACTTC.

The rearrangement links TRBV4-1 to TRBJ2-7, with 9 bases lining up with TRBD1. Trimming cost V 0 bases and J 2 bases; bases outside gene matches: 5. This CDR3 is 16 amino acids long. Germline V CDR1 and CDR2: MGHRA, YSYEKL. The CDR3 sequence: CASSQEGTGTPYEQYF. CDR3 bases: TGCGCCAGCAGCCAAGAGGGGACAGGGACCCCCTACGAGCAGTACTTC.

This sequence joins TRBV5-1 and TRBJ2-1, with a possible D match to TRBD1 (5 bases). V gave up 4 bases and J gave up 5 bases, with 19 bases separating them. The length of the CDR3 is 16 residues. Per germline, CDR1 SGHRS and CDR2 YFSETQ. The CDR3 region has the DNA TGCGCCAGCAGCCTCCTCGGACACCCAGGAGACAATGAGCAGTTCTTC. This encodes CASSLLGHPGDNEQFF. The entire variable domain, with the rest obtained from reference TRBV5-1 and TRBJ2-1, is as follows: KAGVTQTPRYLIKTRGQQVTLSCSPISGHRSVSWYQQTPGQGLQFLFEYFSETQRNKGNFPGRFSGRQFSNSRSEMNVSTLELGDSALYLCASSLLGHPGDNEQFFGPGTRLTVL.

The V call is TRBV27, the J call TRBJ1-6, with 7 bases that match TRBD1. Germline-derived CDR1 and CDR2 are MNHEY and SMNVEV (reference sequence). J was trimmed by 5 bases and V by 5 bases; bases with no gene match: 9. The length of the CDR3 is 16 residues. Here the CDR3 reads CASSPVGQGDNSPLHF. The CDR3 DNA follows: TGTGCCAGCAGTCCAGTTGGGCAGGGGGATAATTCACCCCTCCACTTT.

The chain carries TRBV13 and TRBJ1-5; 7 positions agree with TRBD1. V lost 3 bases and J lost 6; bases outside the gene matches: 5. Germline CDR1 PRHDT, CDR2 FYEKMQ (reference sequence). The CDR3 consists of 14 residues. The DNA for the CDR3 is TGTGCCAGCAGCTTCCGACAGGGACGTCAGCCCCAGCATTTT. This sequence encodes CASSFRQGRQPQHF.

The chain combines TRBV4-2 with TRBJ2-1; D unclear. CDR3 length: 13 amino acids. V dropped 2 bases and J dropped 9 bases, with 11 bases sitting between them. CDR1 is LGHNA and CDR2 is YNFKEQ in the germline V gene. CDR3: CASSQSRASEQFF. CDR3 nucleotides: TGTGCCAGCAGCCAAAGCCGCGCCTCTGAGCAGTTCTTC.

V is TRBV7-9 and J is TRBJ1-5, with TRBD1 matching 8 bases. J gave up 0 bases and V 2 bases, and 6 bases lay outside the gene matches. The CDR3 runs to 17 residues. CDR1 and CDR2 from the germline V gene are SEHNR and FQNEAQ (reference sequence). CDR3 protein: CASSLSTGANSNQPQHF. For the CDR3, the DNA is TGTGCCAGCAGCTTATCGACAGGGGCCAATAGCAATCAGCCCCAGCATTTT.

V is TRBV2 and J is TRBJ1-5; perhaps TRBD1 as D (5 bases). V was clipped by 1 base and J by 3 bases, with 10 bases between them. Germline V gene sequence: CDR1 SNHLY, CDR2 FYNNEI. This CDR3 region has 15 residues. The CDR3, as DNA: TGTGCCAGCAGTGAAGAACAGGCCCTCAATCAGCCCCAGCATTTT. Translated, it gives CASSEEQALNQPQHF.

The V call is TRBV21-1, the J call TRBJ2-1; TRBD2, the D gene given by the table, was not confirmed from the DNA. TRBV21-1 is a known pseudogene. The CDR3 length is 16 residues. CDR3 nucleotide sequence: TGTGCCAGCAGCAAAGTAAGGCTAGCGGGAGGGTATGAGCAGTTCTTC. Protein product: CASSKVRLAGGYEQFF.

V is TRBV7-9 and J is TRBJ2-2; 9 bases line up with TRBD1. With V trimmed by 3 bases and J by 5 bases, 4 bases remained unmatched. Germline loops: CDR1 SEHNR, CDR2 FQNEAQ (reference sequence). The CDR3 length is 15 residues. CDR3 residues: CASSLRQGETGELFF. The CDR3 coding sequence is TGTGCCAGCAGCTTGCGACAGGGGGAAACCGGGGAGCTGTTTTTT.

This CDR3 reads CASSDVTGSPLHF. In nucleotides, the CDR3 is TGTGCCAGCAGTGATGTAACGGGTTCACCCCTCCACTTT. This chain uses TRBV28 with TRBJ1-6; D is unresolved. Germline V gives CDR1 MDHEN, CDR2 SYDVKM. CDR3 length: 13 amino acids. V was trimmed by 5 bases and J by 9 bases, leaving 11 bases between them.

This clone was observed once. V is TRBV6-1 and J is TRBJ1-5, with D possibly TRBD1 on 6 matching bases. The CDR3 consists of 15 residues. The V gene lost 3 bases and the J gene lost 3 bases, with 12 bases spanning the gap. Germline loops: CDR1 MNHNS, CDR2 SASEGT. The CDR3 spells CASSDTQGSNQPQHF. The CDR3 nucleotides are TGTGCCAGCAGTGACACCCAGGGGTCCAATCAGCCCCAGCATTTT.

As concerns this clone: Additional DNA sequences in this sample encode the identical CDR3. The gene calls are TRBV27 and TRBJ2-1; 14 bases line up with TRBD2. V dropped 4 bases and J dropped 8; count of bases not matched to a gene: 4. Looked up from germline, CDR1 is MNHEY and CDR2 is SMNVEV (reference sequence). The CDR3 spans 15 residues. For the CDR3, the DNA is TGTGCCAGCAGTTACGGGACTAGCGGGAGCGATGAGCAGTTCTTC. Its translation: CASSYGTSGSDEQFF.

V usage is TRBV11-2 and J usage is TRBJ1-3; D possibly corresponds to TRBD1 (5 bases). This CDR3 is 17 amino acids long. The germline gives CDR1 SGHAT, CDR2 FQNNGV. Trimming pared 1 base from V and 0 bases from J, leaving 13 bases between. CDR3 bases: TGTGCCAGCAGCTTAGCGGGCGCGACAGTCTCTGGAAACACCATATATTTT. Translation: CASSLAGATVSGNTIYF.

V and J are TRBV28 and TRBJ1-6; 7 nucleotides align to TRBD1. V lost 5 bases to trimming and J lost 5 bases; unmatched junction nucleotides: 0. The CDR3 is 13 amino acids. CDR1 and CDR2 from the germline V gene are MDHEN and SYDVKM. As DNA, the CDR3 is TGTGCCAGCAGTGGGACAGATAATTCACCCCTCCACTTT. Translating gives CASSGTDNSPLHF.

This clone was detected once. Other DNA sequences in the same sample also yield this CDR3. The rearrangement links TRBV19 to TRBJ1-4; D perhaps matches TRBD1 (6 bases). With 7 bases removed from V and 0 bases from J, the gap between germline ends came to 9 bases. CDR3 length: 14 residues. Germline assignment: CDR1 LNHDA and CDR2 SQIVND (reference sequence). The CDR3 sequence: CASTRGSTNEKLFF. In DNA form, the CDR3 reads TGTGCCAGTACTAGGGGGTCAACTAATGAAAAACTGTTTTTT.

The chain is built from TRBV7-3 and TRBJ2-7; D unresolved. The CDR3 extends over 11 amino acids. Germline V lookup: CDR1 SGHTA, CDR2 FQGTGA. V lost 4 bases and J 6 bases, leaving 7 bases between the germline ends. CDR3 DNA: TGTGCCAGCAGCTCTGGCGGCGAGCAGTACTTC. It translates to CASSSGGEQYF.

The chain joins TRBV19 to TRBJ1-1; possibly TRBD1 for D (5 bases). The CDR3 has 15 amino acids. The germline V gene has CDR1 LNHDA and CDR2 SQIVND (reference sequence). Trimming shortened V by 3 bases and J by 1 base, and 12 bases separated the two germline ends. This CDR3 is CASSMIGGGNTEAFF. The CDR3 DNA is TGTGCCAGTAGTATGATTGGCGGGGGGAACACTGAAGCTTTCTTT.